This record looks at one TCR beta chain sequence and its context. This sample is part of a study of blood T cells in healthy people across ages. For the second PCR, which ran for about 7 to 11 cycles, a sample-barcoded 5' primer and a J-beta primer mix were used. TCRdb re-derived calls from the 5' RACE reads in MiXCR, one entry per CDR3 protein. The profile covers roughly 2 million distinct CDR3 sequences, with around half appearing a single time and approximately 2.1% taken by the ten largest. Material: blood. The receptor was isolated from a woman aged 40 to 50 in good health.

The CDR3 bases are TGTGCCAGCTCCCCCGCCAGGACAGGACCCTACGAGCAGTACTTC. Protein sequence: CASSPARTGPYEQYF. The chain has TRBV18 and TRBJ2-7; 7 bases align to TRBD1. The CDR3 has 15 amino acids. The V gene end was trimmed by 6 bases and the J gene end by 2 bases; junction bases not matched to a gene: 10. CDR1 and CDR2 (germline): KGHSH, LQKENI. Complete variable domain (other parts from reference TRBV18 and TRBJ2-7): NAGVMQNPRHLVRRRGQEARLRCSPMKGHSHVYWYRQLPEEGLKFMVYLQKENIIDESGMPKERFSAEFPKEGPSILRIQQVVRGDSAAYFCASSPARTGPYEQYFGPGTRLTVT.